Detailed here is one TCR beta chain. Assay used: immunoSEQ multiplex PCR; TCRdb lists only in-frame clones, some missing. The sample carries about 710,000 clones, about 90% recorded once. The sample belongs to a study of shared T cell receptors in the human thymus. The same specimen was also included in a second study, on human thymus T cells. That investigation notes: Corrective heart surgery yielded the resections from which the thymus tissue came.

The specimen sequenced was thymocytes. The receptor was derived from a boy under two years old with a congenital heart defect.

The CDR3, as DNA: TGCGCCAGCAGCTTAAACAGCGGGTGGGACGACAATGAGCAGTTCTTC. Translating gives CASSLNSGWDDNEQFF. The chain links TRBV5-1 to TRBJ2-1; D is possibly TRBD2 (6 bases). CDR1 and CDR2 from the germline V gene are SGHRS and YFSETQ. V gave up 2 bases and J gave up 5 bases, with 17 bases separating them. The CDR3 has 16 amino acids.